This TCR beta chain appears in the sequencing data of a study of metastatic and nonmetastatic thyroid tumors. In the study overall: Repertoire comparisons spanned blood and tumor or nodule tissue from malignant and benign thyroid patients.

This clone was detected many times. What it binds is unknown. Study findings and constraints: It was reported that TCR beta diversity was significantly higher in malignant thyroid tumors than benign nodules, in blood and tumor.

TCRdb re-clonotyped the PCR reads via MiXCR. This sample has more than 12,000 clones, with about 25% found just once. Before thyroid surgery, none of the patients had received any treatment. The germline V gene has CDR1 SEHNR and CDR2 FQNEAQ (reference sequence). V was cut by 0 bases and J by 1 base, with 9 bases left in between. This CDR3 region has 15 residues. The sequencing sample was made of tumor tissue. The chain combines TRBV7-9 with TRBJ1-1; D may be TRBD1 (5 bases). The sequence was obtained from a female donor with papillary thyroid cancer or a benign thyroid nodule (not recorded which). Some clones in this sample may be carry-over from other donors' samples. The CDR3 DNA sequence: TGTGCCAGCAGCTTAGCTCGGGGGGAGAACACTGAAGCTTTCTTT. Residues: CASSLARGENTEAFF.